A selection of T cell receptor beta chains follows, all from one sample in a study of T cells in Graves' hyperthyroidism and ophthalmopathy. TCRdb redid the calling of the multiplex PCR reads with MiXCR, one entry per CDR3 protein. The repertoire includes over 700,000 distinct CDR3 sequences, 18% of them detected once, and 16% sits in the top ten. Specimen: blood. Receptors originate from a woman between 50 and 59 years old with Graves' hyperthyroidism that later progressed to Graves' ophthalmopathy. CDR3s include the opening cysteine and the closing phenylalanine or tryptophan. The D gene is left open where the match is weak. For some rows the clone size is stated as once, few or many, or as a class when expanded; others skip it.

j_call | d_call | clone_size | v_call | cdr3_nt | cdr3_aa
TRBJ1-1 | . | . | TRBV29-1 | TGCAGCGTTGAAAGGGGAGGAGGGTGGACTGAAGCCTTCTTT | CSVERGGGWTEAFF
TRBJ2-3 | . | few | TRBV12-5 | TGTGCTAGTGGTTTGTCGACGGATACGCAGTATTTT | CASGLSTDTQYF
TRBJ2-7 | TRBD1 | many | TRBV30 | TGTGCCTGGAGTGCGACAGGGCTCTCCTACGAGCAGTACTTC | CAWSATGLSYEQYF
TRBJ1-5 | . | . | TRBV7-9 | TGTGCCAGCAGCTTAGCTTTCGGAGAGCCCCAGCATTTT | CASSLAFGEPQHF
TRBJ2-2 | . | many | TRBV7-3 | TGTGCCAGCAGCCTAGGGAACACCGGGGAGCTGTTTTTT | CASSLGNTGELFF
TRBJ2-1 | . | many | TRBV20-1 | TGCAGTGCTAGAGATCTGGGGGGGCCCCCGGGACATGAGCAGTTCTTC | CSARDLGGPPGHEQFF
TRBJ2-7 | . | . | TRBV6-1 | TGTGCCAGCACCGAAACCCACGGGATTGACTACGAGCAGTACTTC | CASTETHGIDYEQYF
TRBJ2-3 | TRBD1 | many | TRBV12-3/TRBV12-4 | TGTGCCAGCAGTGACCGACAGGGGTCAGATACGCAGTATTTT | CASSDRQGSDTQYF
TRBJ2-1 | . | . | TRBV4-1 | TGCGCCAGCAGCCAAGTGAAGCAGCCGGGGGATGAGCAGTTCTTC | CASSQVKQPGDEQFF
TRBJ2-2 | . | . | TRBV6-6 | TGTGCCAGCAGTTACTCGGAACCAACCTACACCGGGGAGCTGTTTTTT | CASSYSEPTYTGELFF
TRBJ2-5 | . | few | TRBV25-1 | TGTGCCAGCAGTCACCCCCATAACCCGGGGGAACAAGAGACCCAGTACTTC | CASSHPHNPGEQETQYF
TRBJ1-1 | . | . | TRBV4-1 | TGCGCCAGCAGCCATGGACGCGAAGCTTTCTTT | CASSHGREAFF
TRBJ1-6 | TRBD1 | . | TRBV10-3 | TGTGCCATCAGCGAGCGACAGGGGGTGGGTTCACCCCTCCACTTT | CAISERQGVGSPLHF